One sample yielded the 3 T cell receptor beta chains listed below, sequenced in a study of early T cells in non-severe SARS-CoV-2 infection. MiXCR was run by TCRdb on the 5' RACE reads, yielding one entry per CDR3 protein. The sample contains over 50,000 distinct CDR3 sequences, roughly 12% of which appear only once. The specimen sequenced was whole blood. These receptors were taken from an adult who was a healthcare worker with PCR-confirmed SARS-CoV-2 infection or an uninfected control (not recorded which).

This clonotype was picked up a small number of times. J is TRBJ2-4 and V is TRBV11-3; 7 bases align to TRBD1. This CDR3 region has 16 residues. V dropped 2 bases and J dropped 0; count of bases not matched to a gene: 4. CDR1 and CDR2 (germline): SGHNT, YENEEA. CDR3 in DNA: TGTGCCAGCAGCTTAAGGGACAGATTAGCCAAAAACATTCAGTACTTC. It yields the protein CASSLRDRLAKNIQYF.

This clonotype showed up just a few times. The rearrangement links TRBV7-6 to TRBJ2-4, with D perhaps matching TRBD1 or TRBD2 (5 bases each). CDR3 length: 14 residues. CDR1 and CDR2 from the germline V gene are SGHVS and FNYEAQ. Trimming took 6 bases from V and 6 from J, leaving 15 bases between them. The CDR3 spells CASSPEAGPNIQYF. The CDR3 nucleotides are TGTGCCAGCAGTCCGGAGGCAGGGCCAAACATTCAGTACTTC.

This clonotype was seen at least ten times. V gene TRBV12-3 or TRBV12-4 combines with J gene TRBJ1-3; no firm D call. The V end was cut by 6 bases, the J end by 4 bases, with 4 bases between. The CDR3 length is 11 residues. The CDR3 bases are TGTGCCAGCAGACAAGGAAACACCATATATTTT. It is translated as CASRQGNTIYF.